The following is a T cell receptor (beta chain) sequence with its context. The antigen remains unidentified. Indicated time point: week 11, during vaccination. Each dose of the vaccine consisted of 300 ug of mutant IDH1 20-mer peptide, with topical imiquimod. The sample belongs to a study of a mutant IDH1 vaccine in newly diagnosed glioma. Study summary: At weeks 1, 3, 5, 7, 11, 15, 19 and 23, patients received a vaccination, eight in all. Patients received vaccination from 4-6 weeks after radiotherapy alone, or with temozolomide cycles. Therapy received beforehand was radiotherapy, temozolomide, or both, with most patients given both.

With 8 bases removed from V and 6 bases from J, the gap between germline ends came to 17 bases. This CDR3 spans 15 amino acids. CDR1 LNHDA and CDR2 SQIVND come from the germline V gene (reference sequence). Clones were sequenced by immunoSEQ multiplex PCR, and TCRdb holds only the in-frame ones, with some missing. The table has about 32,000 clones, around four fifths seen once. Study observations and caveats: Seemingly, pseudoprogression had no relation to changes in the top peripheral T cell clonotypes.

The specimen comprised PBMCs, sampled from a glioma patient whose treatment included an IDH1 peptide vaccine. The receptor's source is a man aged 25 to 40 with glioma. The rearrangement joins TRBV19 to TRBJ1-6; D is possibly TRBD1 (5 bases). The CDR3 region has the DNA TGTGCCAGTGGTTCGGGACTGATGACTAATTCACCCCTCCACTTT. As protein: CASGSGLMTNSPLHF.